The clone carrying this TCR beta chain has only a few counts. Its target is unknown. The isolated RNA, all of it, was reverse transcribed, so expressed TCRB transcripts were what got sequenced. Profiled with immunoSEQ multiplex PCR; TCRdb holds only in-frame clones, not every one. This table has some 500,000 clones, about 10% appearing once. The V end lost 6 bases, the J end lost 1 base, and 15 bases lay between the germline ends. The CDR3 runs 15 residues. In germline, CDR1 is SEHNR, CDR2 FQNEAQ (reference sequence). The sample is drawn from a study of beta chain features in type 1 diabetes. Study-level findings and limits: VDJ junctions sequenced from type 1 diabetes patients showed fewer insertions and more deletions. Moderately but significantly shorter TCRB CDR3s were found in Type 1 diabetes patients in all four CD4+ subsets. PCR may have favored shorter templates equally in patients and controls.

The receptor was isolated from a woman between 18 and 29 years old in good health. V usage is TRBV7-9 and J usage is TRBJ2-5, with unresolved D. Sequencing was carried out using naive CD4+ T cells from blood. The CDR3 DNA reads as TGTGCCAGCAGACTTGGCCGGGCGCCCCAAGAGACCCAGTACTTC. Translation: CASRLGRAPQETQYF.